These 24 T cell receptor beta chains were sequenced from one sample in a study of T cell changes during pregnancy in multiple sclerosis. Sequencing was performed with immunoSEQ multiplex PCR; in TCRdb, only in-frame clones are kept and a portion is missing. The sample has 90,000 to 120,000 clones, approximately 94% seen once. The sample was peripheral blood, taken in the second trimester of pregnancy. Receptor source: a female donor with multiple sclerosis, enrolled in a pregnancy study.

The rearrangement links TRBV7-3 to TRBJ2-7; weak D call: TRBD1 (6 bases). The V gene lost 2 bases and the J gene lost 4 bases, with 12 bases spanning the gap. Looked up from germline, CDR1 is SGHTA and CDR2 is FQGTGA. The CDR3 totals 14 residues. CDR3: CASSLGGQIYEQYF. The CDR3, as DNA: TGTGCCAGCAGCTTAGGTGGACAGATATACGAGCAGTACTTC. The whole variable domain, remainder taken from reference TRBV7-3 and TRBJ2-7, is GAGVSQTPSNKVTEKGKYVELRCDPISGHTALYWYRQSLGQGPEFLIYFQGTGAADDSGLPNDRFFAVRPEGSVSTLKIQRTERGDSAVYLCASSLGGQIYEQYFGPGTRLTVT.

The chain has TRBV5-4 and TRBJ2-7; D gene unclear. CDR1 is SGHNT and CDR2 is YYREEE in the germline V gene (reference sequence). The CDR3 runs to 14 residues. V lost 1 base and J 2 bases, leaving 10 bases between the germline ends. For the CDR3, the DNA is TGTGCCAGCAGCTTGTGGCCAACTACCTACGAGCAGTACTTC. It encodes CASSLWPTTYEQYF.

CDR3 DNA sequence: TGTGCCAGCAGTTACTCCTCCACTTCTACAGATACGCAGTATTTT. Its translation: CASSYSSTSTDTQYF. This rearrangement joins TRBV6-5 to TRBJ2-3; the D is unclear. The CDR3 totals 15 residues. With 0 bases removed from V and 3 bases from J, the gap between germline ends came to 10 bases. Germline V gene lookup returns CDR1 MNHEY and CDR2 SVGAGI.

The CDR3 DNA is TGTGCCAGCAGCCCCAGCTCACAGGGGCCGGACGAGCAGTACTTC. It encodes CASSPSSQGPDEQYF. The chain employs TRBV28 and TRBJ2-7, with 7 bases identical to TRBD1. V lost 6 bases and J lost 5; bases outside the gene matches: 13. The germline V gene encodes CDR1 MDHEN and CDR2 SYDVKM. The CDR3 extends over 15 amino acids.

The rearrangement uses TRBV6-1 and TRBJ2-3; TRBD2 agrees at 9 bases. J was trimmed by 4 bases and V by 3 bases; bases with no gene match: 2. The V gene's germline CDR1 is MNHNS and CDR2 SASEGT. CDR3 size: 14 residues. CDR3 in DNA: TGTGCCAGCAGTGAGCGGGGGGGCCCAGATACGCAGTATTTT. It specifies CASSERGGPDTQYF.

The chain combines TRBV30 with TRBJ2-3; tentatively, D is TRBD2 (6 bases). CDR3 length: 12 amino acids. V lost 0 bases and J 5 bases, leaving 6 bases between the germline ends. Germline V gene lookup returns CDR1 GTSNPN and CDR2 SVGIG (reference sequence). This CDR3 reads CAWSVGLDTQYF. CDR3 coding DNA: TGTGCCTGGAGTGTGGGACTAGATACGCAGTATTTT.

The genes are TRBV9 and TRBJ2-1; maybe TRBD1 (5 bases). The CDR3 runs 16 residues. Germline values: CDR1 SGDLS, CDR2 YYNGEE. V lost 4 bases to trimming and J lost 0 bases, with 14 bases between them. The CDR3, as DNA: TGTGCCAGCAGCAGACCCCTAGGGGCCTCCTACAATGAGCAGTTCTTC. It translates to CASSRPLGASYNEQFF.

The genes are TRBV9 and TRBJ2-2; D may be TRBD2 (5 bases). Trimming removed 4 bases at V and 7 bases at J, with 14 bases between. Germline lookup yields CDR1 SGDLS and CDR2 YYNGEE. The CDR3 has 14 residues. For the CDR3, the DNA is TGTGCCAGCAGCCCACGAGGAGGTGGCGGGGAGCTGTTTTTT. This sequence encodes CASSPRGGGGELFF.

The chain's CDR3 is CASSFAGQRPYEQYF. For the CDR3, the DNA is TGTGCCAGCAGTTTCGCGGGACAGCGACCCTACGAGCAGTACTTC. The V call is TRBV6-5, the J call TRBJ2-7; D may be TRBD1 (7 bases). The V gene lost 4 bases and the J gene lost 2 bases, with 15 bases spanning the gap. The CDR3 contains 15 residues. Germline V gene sequence: CDR1 MNHEY, CDR2 SVGAGI.

The chain is built from TRBV7-6 and TRBJ1-5; D ambiguous. CDR3 length: 13 amino acids. Per the germline V gene, CDR1 is SGHVS and CDR2 is FNYEAQ. V was clipped by 0 bases and J by 3 bases, with 3 bases between them. CDR3 loop: CASSLALNQPQHF. CDR3 bases: TGTGCCAGCAGCTTAGCCCTCAATCAGCCCCAGCATTTT.

The chain employs TRBV6-1 and TRBJ2-6; D ambiguous. Germline assignment: CDR1 MNHNS and CDR2 SASEGT. V lost 5 bases to trimming and J lost 1 base, with 9 bases between them. CDR3 length equals 15 residues. The CDR3 coding sequence is TGTGCCAGCAGTAAACTGAATTCTGGGGCCAACGTCCTGACTTTC. This translates into CASSKLNSGANVLTF.

The chain combines TRBV4-1 with TRBJ2-2, with D possibly matching TRBD2 (5 bases). The germline V gene encodes CDR1 MGHRA and CDR2 YSYEKL. The CDR3 has 15 residues. Trimming took off 1 base at V and 5 bases at J, with 11 bases between the two ends. CDR3 loop: CASSQAVSGTGELFF. The CDR3 DNA reads as TGCGCCAGCAGCCAAGCGGTTTCGGGGACCGGGGAGCTGTTTTTT.

J is TRBJ1-2 and V is TRBV2; D may be TRBD1 (5 bases). Germline V lookup: CDR1 SNHLY, CDR2 FYNNEI. CDR3 size: 13 residues. V lost 4 bases and J 8 bases, leaving 14 bases between the germline ends. CDR3 region: CASSVVRDEGYTF. CDR3 coding DNA: TGTGCCAGCAGTGTTGTGCGGGACGAAGGCTACACCTTC.

The V gene is TRBV30, the J gene TRBJ2-5; a possible D gene is TRBD2 (5 bases). There are 12 residues in the CDR3. Trimming took off 8 bases at V and 5 bases at J, with 15 bases between the two ends. Germline loops: CDR1 GTSNPN, CDR2 SVGIG (reference sequence). The CDR3 here is CAGQRREETQYF. The CDR3 DNA is TGTGCCGGCCAGCGGAGAGAGGAGACCCAGTACTTC.

This clone was seen only a few times. The chain uses TRBV2 and TRBJ1-2; D not resolved. This CDR3 spans 11 amino acids. Germline V gene sequence: CDR1 SNHLY, CDR2 FYNNEI. Trimming stripped 3 bases from V and 6 bases from J, with 5 bases between. As DNA, the CDR3 is TGTGCCAGCAGTGACGGGGATGGCTACACCTTC. Its protein is CASSDGDGYTF.

The rearrangement uses TRBV19 and TRBJ2-2; D is unclear. Germline assignment: CDR1 LNHDA and CDR2 SQIVND (reference sequence). Trimming pared 6 bases from V and 8 bases from J, leaving 13 bases between. The CDR3 runs to 13 residues. The CDR3 protein is CASSQRVVGELFF. The CDR3 DNA is TGTGCCAGTAGCCAACGGGTGGTTGGGGAGCTGTTTTTT.

The chain has TRBV10-2 and TRBJ2-5; perhaps TRBD2 as D (5 bases). The CDR3 sequence is 14 residues long. Germline assignment: CDR1 WSHSY and CDR2 SAAADI. V dropped 4 bases and J dropped 3 bases, with 12 bases sitting between them. CDR3 DNA: TGCGCCAGCAGTGCCTCGGGGATGAAAGAGACCCAGTACTTC. Protein sequence: CASSASGMKETQYF.

The rearrangement joins TRBV6-6 to TRBJ2-7; D perhaps matches TRBD1 (5 bases). The CDR3 sequence is 16 residues long. V was trimmed by 4 bases and J by 1 base, leaving 17 bases between them. Germline-derived CDR1 and CDR2 are MNHNY and SVGAGI (reference sequence). The CDR3 region has the DNA TGTGCCAGCAGTTCCTCAACAGGTTCTAGATCCTACGAGCAGTACTTC. Its translation: CASSSSTGSRSYEQYF.

This sequence joins TRBV30 and TRBJ2-1, with 8 bases that match TRBD2. CDR3 length: 16 amino acids. Germline CDR1 is GTSNPN and CDR2 is SVGIG (reference sequence). J was trimmed by 6 bases and V by 2 bases; bases with no gene match: 12. This CDR3 is CAWSRRLAFRSNEQFF. CDR3 bases: TGTGCCTGGAGTCGGAGACTAGCGTTCCGGTCCAATGAGCAGTTCTTC.

The chain uses TRBV5-4 and TRBJ2-6; 7 bases are a match to TRBD1. Germline-derived CDR1 and CDR2 are SGHNT and YYREEE (reference sequence). V gave up 1 base and J gave up 1 base; unmatched junction bases: 8. The CDR3 sequence is 18 residues long. The CDR3 sequence is CASSLPRTGLSGANVLTF. CDR3 sequence (DNA): TGTGCCAGCAGCTTGCCCAGGACAGGCTTGTCTGGGGCCAACGTCCTGACTTTC.

This clone was observed a single time. This chain links TRBV27 with TRBJ2-3; no clear D gene. Germline V gene data show CDR1 as MNHEY and CDR2 as SMNVEV (reference sequence). V lost 4 bases to trimming and J lost 8 bases, with 7 bases between them. The CDR3 has 11 amino acids. Here the CDR3 reads CASSSFGTQYF. The CDR3 DNA reads TGTGCCAGCAGTTCCTTCGGTACGCAGTATTTT.

The rearrangement joins TRBV11-2 to TRBJ1-1; the D is unclear. This CDR3 contains 13 residues. CDR1 is SGHAT and CDR2 is FQNNGV in the germline V gene. V lost 0 bases, J lost 5 bases, and 7 bases lay in between. CDR3 DNA sequence: TGTGCCAGCAGCTTAGAAAGAGCTACTGAAGCTTTCTTT. Residues: CASSLERATEAFF.

The CDR3 nucleotides read TGTGCCAGCACGTCGACAGGCTCTGGCTACACCTTC. Translating gives CASTSTGSGYTF. The rearrangement joins TRBV6-5 to TRBJ1-2, with D maybe TRBD1 (6 bases). The CDR3 is 12 amino acids. V was shortened by 7 bases and J by 7 bases, with 13 bases between the two germline ends. CDR1 MNHEY and CDR2 SVGAGI come from the germline V gene.

The chain links TRBV7-3 to TRBJ1-2; 7 positions match TRBD1. Germline V gives CDR1 SGHTA, CDR2 FQGTGA. V was clipped by 2 bases and J by 1 base; unmatched bases: 4. The CDR3 extends over 15 amino acids. The CDR3 DNA sequence: TGTGCCAGCAGCTTATCAGGGGGTGATAACTATGGCTACACCTTC. Its translation is CASSLSGGDNYGYTF.